One sample yielded the 2 T cell receptor beta chains listed below, sequenced in a study of T cell responses to AZD1222 COVID-19 vaccine. Measured with immunoSEQ multiplex PCR; TCRdb has only the in-frame clones, and not every one. The sample holds about 120,000 clones, approximately 87% seen once. The input for sequencing was peripheral blood, taken on day 0 of AZD1222 vaccination. These receptors all come from an adult in good health.

This rearrangement joins TRBV5-1 to TRBJ2-2; D is perhaps TRBD1 (7 bases). There are 15 residues in the CDR3. Germline CDR1 is SGHRS and CDR2 is YFSETQ. V was pared by 5 bases and J by 2 bases, with 13 bases between. The CDR3 DNA follows: TGCGCCAGCAGAGCAGGGGGGACCAACACCGGGGAGCTGTTTTTT. This sequence encodes CASRAGGTNTGELFF.

The chain carries TRBV6-5 and TRBJ2-2, with 9 bases that match TRBD2. CDR1 is MNHEY, CDR2 SVGAGI, per germline. Trimming removed 7 bases from V and 3 bases from J; junction bases left unmatched: 6. The CDR3 is 15 residues long. The CDR3 nucleotides read TGTGCCAGCACCAGATGGACTAGCGACACCGGGGAGCTGTTTTTT. Translation: CASTRWTSDTGELFF.